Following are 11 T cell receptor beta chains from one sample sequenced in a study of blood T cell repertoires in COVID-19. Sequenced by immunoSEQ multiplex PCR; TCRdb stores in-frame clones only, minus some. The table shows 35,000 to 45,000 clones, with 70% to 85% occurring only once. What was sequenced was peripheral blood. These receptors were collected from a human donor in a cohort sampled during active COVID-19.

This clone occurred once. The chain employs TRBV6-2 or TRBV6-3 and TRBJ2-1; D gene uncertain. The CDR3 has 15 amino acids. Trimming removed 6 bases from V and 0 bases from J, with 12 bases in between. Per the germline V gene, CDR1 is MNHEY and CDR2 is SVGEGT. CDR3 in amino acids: CASSYGVSSYNEQFF. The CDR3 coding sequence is TGTGCCAGCAGCTATGGAGTTAGCTCCTACAATGAGCAGTTCTTC.

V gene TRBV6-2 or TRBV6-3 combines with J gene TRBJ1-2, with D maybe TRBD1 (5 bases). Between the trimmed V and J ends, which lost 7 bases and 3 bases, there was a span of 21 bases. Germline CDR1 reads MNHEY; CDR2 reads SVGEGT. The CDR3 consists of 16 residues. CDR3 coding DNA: TGTGCCAGCACCCCCCAGAAACGGCAGGGCCACTATGGCTACACCTTC. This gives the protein CASTPQKRQGHYGYTF.

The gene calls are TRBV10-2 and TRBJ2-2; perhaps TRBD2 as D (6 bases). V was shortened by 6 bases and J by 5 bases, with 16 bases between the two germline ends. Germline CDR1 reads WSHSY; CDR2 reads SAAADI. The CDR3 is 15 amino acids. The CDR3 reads CASRDSGTPTGELFF. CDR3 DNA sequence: TGCGCCAGCAGGGATAGCGGCACCCCGACCGGGGAGCTGTTTTTT.

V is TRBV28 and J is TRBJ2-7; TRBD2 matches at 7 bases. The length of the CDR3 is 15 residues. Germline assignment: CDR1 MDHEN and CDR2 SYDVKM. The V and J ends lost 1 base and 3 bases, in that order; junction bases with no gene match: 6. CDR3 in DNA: TGTGCCAGCAGTTTATCGGGTGGGGGGGGCTACGAGCAGTACTTC. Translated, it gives CASSLSGGGGYEQYF.

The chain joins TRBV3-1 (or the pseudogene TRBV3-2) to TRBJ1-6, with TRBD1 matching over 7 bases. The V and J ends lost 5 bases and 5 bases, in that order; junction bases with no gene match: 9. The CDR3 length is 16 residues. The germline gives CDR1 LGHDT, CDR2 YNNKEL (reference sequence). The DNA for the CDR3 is TGTGCCAGCAGCGGATCCTCCGGACAGGATAATTCACCCCTCCACTTT. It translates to CASSGSSGQDNSPLHF.

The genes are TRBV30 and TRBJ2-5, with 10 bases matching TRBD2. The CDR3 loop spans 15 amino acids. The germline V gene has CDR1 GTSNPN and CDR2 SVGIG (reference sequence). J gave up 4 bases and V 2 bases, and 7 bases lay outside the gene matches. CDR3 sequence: CAWSSQRGGPETQYF. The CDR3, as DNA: TGTGCCTGGAGTTCCCAGCGGGGGGGCCCAGAGACCCAGTACTTC.

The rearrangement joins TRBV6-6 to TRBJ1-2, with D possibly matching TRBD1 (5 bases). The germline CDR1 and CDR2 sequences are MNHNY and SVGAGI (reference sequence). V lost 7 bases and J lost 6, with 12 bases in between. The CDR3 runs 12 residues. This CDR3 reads CASTPGGDGYTF. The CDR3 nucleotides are TGTGCCAGCACCCCCGGGGGGGATGGCTACACCTTC.

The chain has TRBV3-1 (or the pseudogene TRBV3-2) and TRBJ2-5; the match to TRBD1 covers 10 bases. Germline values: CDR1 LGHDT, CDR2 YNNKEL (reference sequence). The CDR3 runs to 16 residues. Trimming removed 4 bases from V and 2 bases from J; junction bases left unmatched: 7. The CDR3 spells CASSPWDRGLQETQYF. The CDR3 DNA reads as TGTGCCAGCAGCCCCTGGGACAGGGGTCTTCAAGAGACCCAGTACTTC.

CDR3 in amino acids: CASRGGPNTGELFF. CDR3 nucleotides: TGTGCCAGTCGCGGGGGACCGAACACCGGGGAGCTGTTTTTT. The rearrangement links TRBV19 to TRBJ2-2; 7 bases match TRBD2. Germline V gene data show CDR1 as LNHDA and CDR2 as SQIVND (reference sequence). After removal of 8 bases from V and 0 bases from J, the junction contained 3 bases not matched to a gene. CDR3 length: 14 amino acids.

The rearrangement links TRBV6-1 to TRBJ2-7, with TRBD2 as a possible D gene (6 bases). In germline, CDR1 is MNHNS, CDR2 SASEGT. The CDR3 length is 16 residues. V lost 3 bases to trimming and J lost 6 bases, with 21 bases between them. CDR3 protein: CASSEGGTDRAGEQYF. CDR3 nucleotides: TGTGCCAGCAGTGAGGGAGGAACCGACCGCGCGGGCGAGCAGTACTTC.

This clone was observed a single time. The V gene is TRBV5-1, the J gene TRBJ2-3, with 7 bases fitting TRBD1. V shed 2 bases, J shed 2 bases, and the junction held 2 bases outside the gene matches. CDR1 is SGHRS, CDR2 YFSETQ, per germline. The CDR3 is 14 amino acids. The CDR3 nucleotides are TGCGCCAGCAGCTTCGGACAGGACACAGATACGCAGTATTTT. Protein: CASSFGQDTDTQYF.